This TCR beta chain was sequenced during a study of radiotherapy plus CTLA-4 blockade in lung cancer. V lost 1 base, J lost 5 bases, and 14 bases lay in between. Germline V CDR1 and CDR2: LNHDA, SQIVND (reference sequence). The CDR3 contains 15 residues. This clone is a singleton in its sample. Its antigen is unidentified. Whole-study findings and limits: Blood saw expansion of tumor-derived TCR clones after radiotherapy plus ipilimumab. Early clone dynamics of blood T cells, plus interferon-beta, reportedly predicted response best.

TCRdb keeps only in-frame clones here, not all; method: immunoSEQ multiplex PCR. The repertoire holds approximately 110,000 clones, with 81% as singletons. The receptor's source is a human donor with non-small cell lung cancer that progressed on radiotherapy plus ipilimumab. Some clones in this sample may be carry-over from other donors' samples. This chain joins TRBV19 and TRBJ2-5; D may be TRBD2 (7 bases). The sample consisted of peripheral blood, taken from a patient treated with radiotherapy plus ipilimumab. The CDR3 sequence is CASSIGGGALETQYF. CDR3 bases: TGTGCCAGTAGTATAGGAGGGGGGGCCTTGGAGACCCAGTACTTC.